This T cell receptor beta chain was sequenced in a study of T-cell memory formation after mild COVID-19. Via MiXCR, TCRdb re-called the 5' RACE reads, giving one row per CDR3 protein. The sample shows hundreds of thousands of distinct CDR3 sequences, around 21% of them seen only once. The TCR originated in an adult woman who had mild COVID-19 (a few samples of this study predate the infection). Cell type and time point are not known. Sample: PBMCs or a T cell subset sorted from them (not recorded which).

CDR3: CSANSASGRASYNEQFF. The CDR3 DNA is TGCAGTGCCAATAGCGCTAGCGGTAGGGCCTCCTACAATGAGCAGTTCTTC. V and J are TRBV20-1 and TRBJ2-1; 7 nucleotides match TRBD2. There are 17 residues in the CDR3. With V trimmed by 6 bases and J by 0 bases, 14 bases remained unmatched. Germline V gene lookup returns CDR1 DFQATT and CDR2 SNEGSKA (reference sequence).